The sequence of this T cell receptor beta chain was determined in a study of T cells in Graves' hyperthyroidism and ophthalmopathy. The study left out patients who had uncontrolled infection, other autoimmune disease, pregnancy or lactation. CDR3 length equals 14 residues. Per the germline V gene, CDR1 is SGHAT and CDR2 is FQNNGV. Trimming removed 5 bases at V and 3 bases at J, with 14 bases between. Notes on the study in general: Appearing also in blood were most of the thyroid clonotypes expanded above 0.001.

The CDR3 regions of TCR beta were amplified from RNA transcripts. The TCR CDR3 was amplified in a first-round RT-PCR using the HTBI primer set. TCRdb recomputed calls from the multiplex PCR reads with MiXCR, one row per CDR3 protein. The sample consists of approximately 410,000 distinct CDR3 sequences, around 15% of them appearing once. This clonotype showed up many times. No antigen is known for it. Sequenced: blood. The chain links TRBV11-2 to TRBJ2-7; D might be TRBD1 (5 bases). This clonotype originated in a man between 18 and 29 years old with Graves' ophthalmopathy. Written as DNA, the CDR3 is TGTGCCAGCAGCCCACCTGCAGGGTTCTACGAGCAGTACTTC. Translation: CASSPPAGFYEQYF.